The next 24 T cell receptor beta chains were all read from a single sample in a study of T cells in Graves' hyperthyroidism and ophthalmopathy. Amplification targeted TCR beta CDR3 regions from RNA transcripts. Carried out on the TCR CDR3, a first-round RT-PCR used the HTBI primer set. TCRdb reanalysed the multiplex PCR reads using MiXCR and keeps one entry per CDR3 protein. The sample includes roughly 500,000 distinct CDR3 sequences, approximately 25% of them seen just once. The sample comprised blood. The receptor set was obtained from a woman aged 25 to 39 with Graves' ophthalmopathy.

Many counts were recorded for this clonotype. The chain has TRBV7-8 and TRBJ1-1; TRBD1 matches 12 bases. Germline lookup yields CDR1 SGHVS and CDR2 FQNEAQ. The CDR3 loop spans 16 amino acids. V lost 4 bases, J lost 5 bases, and 8 bases stayed unmatched. Here the CDR3 reads CASSSRDRGRGTEAFF. DNA for the CDR3: TGTGCCAGCAGCTCCCGGGACAGGGGGCGGGGTACTGAAGCTTTCTTT. Filled out from reference TRBV7-8 and TRBJ1-1, the complete variable domain reads GAGVSQSPRYKVAKRGQDVALRCDPISGHVSLFWYQQALGQGPEFLTYFQNEAQLDKSGLPSDRFFAERPEGSVSTLKIQRTQQEDSAVYLCASSSRDRGRGTEAFFGQGTRLTVV.

The sample holds many counts of this clonotype. This CDR3 is CASTLLISANTEAFF. CDR3 coding DNA: TGTGCCAGCACACTACTGATATCTGCGAACACTGAAGCTTTCTTT. The chain has TRBV7-9 and TRBJ1-1; D ambiguous. Trimming left V 7 bases short and J 1 base short, with 16 bases between. Germline values: CDR1 SEHNR, CDR2 FQNEAQ (reference sequence). The CDR3 extends over 15 amino acids.

There are many counts of this clonotype. The chain uses TRBV27 and TRBJ1-5, with D tentatively TRBD1 (6 bases). V dropped 1 base and J dropped 4 bases, with 8 bases sitting between them. Looked up from germline, CDR1 is MNHEY and CDR2 is SMNVEV (reference sequence). This CDR3 is built from 14 residues. Written as DNA, the CDR3 is TGTGCCAGCAGTTTATTACAGGGTAATCAGCCCCAGCATTTT. Its translation is CASSLLQGNQPQHF.

This chain links TRBV3-1 with TRBJ1-2, with D unclear. The CDR3 totals 15 residues. Germline lookup yields CDR1 LGHDT and CDR2 YNNKEL (reference sequence). V lost 2 bases and J lost 0, with 10 bases in between. The CDR3 region has the DNA TGTGCCAGCAGCCAAATTAGACGGGCTAACTATGGCTACACCTTC. Amino acid sequence: CASSQIRRANYGYTF.

The chain employs TRBV5-1 and TRBJ2-7; D remains unclear. CDR1 and CDR2 from the germline V gene are SGHRS and YFSETQ. Trimming took 1 base from V and 3 from J, leaving 14 bases between them. The CDR3 has 15 amino acids. In DNA, the CDR3 is TGCGCCAGCAGCTTGTTGGGAACAGATTACTACGAGCAGTACTTC. Amino acids: CASSLLGTDYYEQYF.

This clonotype has at least ten counts. The gene calls are TRBV4-2 and TRBJ1-5; maybe TRBD1 (6 bases). Looked up from germline, CDR1 is LGHNA and CDR2 is YNFKEQ. Between the trimmed V and J ends, which lost 1 base and 6 bases, there was a span of 13 bases. The CDR3 spans 15 residues. This chain's CDR3 is CASSQVFTGPQPQHF. The CDR3 coding sequence is TGTGCCAGCAGCCAAGTATTTACAGGGCCTCAGCCCCAGCATTTT.

This clonotype has ten or more counts. The chain couples TRBV12-3 or TRBV12-4 to TRBJ1-5; D may be TRBD1 (6 bases). V lost 7 bases and J lost 7, with 14 bases in between. This CDR3 spans 13 amino acids. CDR3 sequence (DNA): TGTGCCAGCACCAACAGGGAGCAGCAGCCCCAGCATTTT. Protein: CASTNREQQPQHF.

J is TRBJ2-7 and V is TRBV12-3 or TRBV12-4, with TRBD2 as a possible D gene (6 bases). This CDR3 is 12 amino acids long. The germline V and J ends were trimmed by 5 bases and 3 bases, with 8 bases remaining between them. The CDR3 is CASSRGFYEQYF. Written as DNA, the CDR3 is TGTGCCAGCAGTCGGGGGTTCTACGAGCAGTACTTC.

The V call is TRBV5-1, the J call TRBJ2-7; no definite D call. Germline V gives CDR1 SGHRS, CDR2 YFSETQ. V was trimmed by 2 bases and J by 4 bases, leaving 19 bases between them. CDR3 length: 16 residues. The DNA of the CDR3 is TGCGCCAGCAGCTTTAGGAAGGGAAGAGGCTTGTACGAGCAGTACTTC. Protein sequence: CASSFRKGRGLYEQYF. The variable domain in full, completed from reference TRBV5-1 and TRBJ2-7, reads KAGVTQTPRYLIKTRGQQVTLSCSPISGHRSVSWYQQTPGQGLQFLFEYFSETQRNKGNFPGRFSGRQFSNSRSEMNVSTLELGDSALYLCASSFRKGRGLYEQYFGPGTRLTVT.

This clonotype was recorded many times. The chain has TRBV5-1 and TRBJ2-7, with 9 bases identical to TRBD1. This CDR3 has 16 amino acids. Trimming cost V 4 bases and J 6 bases; bases outside gene matches: 14. CDR1 is SGHRS and CDR2 is YFSETQ in the germline V gene. The CDR3 loop is CASSPTPGTGLLEQYF. The CDR3 DNA is TGCGCCAGCAGCCCGACCCCCGGGACAGGGTTGCTCGAGCAGTACTTC.

V is TRBV30 and J is TRBJ2-7; weak D call: TRBD2 (5 bases). Deletions cut 5 bases from V and 0 bases from J, with 14 bases between. Germline CDR1 reads GTSNPN; CDR2 reads SVGIG (reference sequence). This CDR3 spans 14 amino acids. DNA of the CDR3: TGTGCCTGGGGCCGTTCGGGGATCTCCTACGAGCAGTACTTC. This gives the protein CAWGRSGISYEQYF.

The table lists this clonotype with many counts. One end of the junction is discordant with germline, which a read error may explain. In DNA, the CDR3 is TGCAGTGCTCGGTCGGCCACGGGGGGGGACGAGGAGACCCAGTGCTTC. Its translation: CSARSATGGDEETQCF. V and J are TRBV20-1 and TRBJ2-5, with TRBD2 matching over 8 bases. The CDR3 consists of 16 residues. The V gene's germline CDR1 is DFQATT and CDR2 SNEGSKA (reference sequence).

The V gene is TRBV3-1, the J gene TRBJ2-5, with D perhaps TRBD1 (5 bases). Between the trimmed V and J ends, which lost 1 base and 5 bases, there was a span of 14 bases. The CDR3 extends over 15 amino acids. The germline CDR1 and CDR2 sequences are LGHDT and YNNKEL (reference sequence). The CDR3 DNA reads TGTGCCAGCAGCCAAGTCCTGGGGCGCACGGAGACCCAGTACTTC. Translated: CASSQVLGRTETQYF.

This clonotype was seen repeatedly, ten times or more. The V and J genes are TRBV6-1 and TRBJ2-7, with a weak D call TRBD2 (7 bases). In germline, CDR1 is MNHNS, CDR2 SASEGT. The CDR3 contains 15 residues. V was pared by 6 bases and J by 5 bases, with 20 bases between. The CDR3 reads CASRTGRGGADEQYF. The DNA of the CDR3 is TGTGCCAGCAGGACCGGAAGAGGGGGGGCGGACGAGCAGTACTTC.

This clonotype was picked up many times. V and J are TRBV24-1 and TRBJ1-1; 8 nucleotides match TRBD1. The V and J ends lost 9 bases and 4 bases, in that order; junction bases with no gene match: 3. This CDR3 spans 12 amino acids. Germline CDR1 and CDR2: KGHDR and SFDVKD. As DNA, the CDR3 is TGTGCCACCGGGGGACAGGCCACTGAAGCTTTCTTT. It translates to CATGGQATEAFF.

The table lists this clonotype with many counts. The gene calls are TRBV12-3 or TRBV12-4 and TRBJ2-7, with 7 bases fitting TRBD1. The CDR3 runs 14 residues. After removal of 5 bases from V and 2 bases from J, the junction contained 6 bases not matched to a gene. The CDR3 region is CASSTRDSAYEQYF. In DNA form, the CDR3 reads TGTGCCAGCAGTACCCGGGACAGCGCCTACGAGCAGTACTTC.

This clonotype was recorded many times. The chain recombines TRBV6-1 with TRBJ1-3; TRBD1 matches at 9 bases. CDR1 and CDR2 from the germline V gene are MNHNS and SASEGT. After removal of 4 bases from V and 7 bases from J, the junction contained 5 bases not matched to a gene. The CDR3 has 14 amino acids. The CDR3 region has the DNA TGTGCCAGCAGTGGGGGACAGGGTCTGAACACCATATATTTT. It is translated as CASSGGQGLNTIYF.

This clonotype was seen only a few times. The rearrangement uses TRBV6-1 and TRBJ1-1; D is uncertain. The V gene lost 6 bases and the J gene lost 2 bases, with 10 bases spanning the gap. The CDR3 runs 13 residues. From germline, CDR1 is MNHNS and CDR2 SASEGT. CDR3 residues: CASRISINTEAFF. The CDR3 region has the DNA TGTGCCAGCAGGATCAGCATTAACACTGAAGCTTTCTTT.

The V and J genes are TRBV27 and TRBJ1-1; D may be TRBD1 (5 bases). V gave up 5 bases and J gave up 0 bases, with 13 bases separating them. The V gene's germline CDR1 is MNHEY and CDR2 SMNVEV (reference sequence). The CDR3 contains 15 residues. CDR3 protein: CASSAYRIMNTEAFF. CDR3 in DNA: TGTGCCAGCAGTGCCTACAGGATAATGAACACTGAAGCTTTCTTT.

The chain joins TRBV6-2 or TRBV6-3 to TRBJ2-5; 8 bases map to TRBD2. The CDR3 length is 13 residues. V lost 5 bases and J lost 6; bases outside the gene matches: 5. Germline-derived CDR1 and CDR2 are MNHEY and SVGEGT. CDR3 in amino acids: CASSRAGVKTQYF. As DNA, the CDR3 is TGTGCCAGCAGTCGAGCGGGAGTTAAGACCCAGTACTTC.

The table lists this clonotype with many counts. This rearrangement joins TRBV6-1 to TRBJ2-7; D gene ambiguous. Germline V gene lookup returns CDR1 MNHNS and CDR2 SASEGT. Trimming took 3 bases from V and 6 from J, leaving 6 bases between them. This CDR3 has 11 residues. CDR3 bases: TGTGCCAGCAGTGATCTGTTCGAGCAGTACTTC. It specifies CASSDLFEQYF.

Ten or more counts support this clonotype. The V call is TRBV12-3 or TRBV12-4, the J call TRBJ1-2, with D perhaps TRBD1 (6 bases). V was cut by 5 bases and J by 0 bases, with 13 bases left in between. There are 15 residues in the CDR3. CDR3: CASSPGQQSNYGYTF. In DNA, the CDR3 is TGTGCCAGCAGTCCCGGACAGCAGTCTAACTATGGCTACACCTTC.

This clonotype has a count of ten or more. V is TRBV6-5 and J is TRBJ1-5, with TRBD1 matching over 9 bases. V was pared by 2 bases and J by 7 bases, with 9 bases of the junction left unmatched. From germline, CDR1 is MNHEY and CDR2 SVGAGI. The CDR3 has 16 amino acids. This chain's CDR3 is CASSYPGQGIGQPQHF. In DNA, the CDR3 is TGTGCCAGCAGTTACCCGGGACAGGGAATCGGACAGCCCCAGCATTTT.

This clonotype was observed a few times. One junction end disagrees with the germline gene, perhaps due to a read error. The genes are TRBV6-2 or TRBV6-3 and TRBJ2-4; 7 nucleotides line up with TRBD2. The CDR3 is made up of 15 amino acids. Per the germline V gene, CDR1 is MNHEY and CDR2 is SVGEGT. The CDR3 coding sequence is TGTGCCAGCAGTTACTCGGGGCAGGGACTAAACATTAAGTACTTC. Protein: CASSYSGQGLNIKYF.